These 8 T cell receptor beta chains came from one sample sequenced in a study of blood T cell repertoires in COVID-19. Using immunoSEQ multiplex PCR, the repertoire was profiled, and TCRdb retains in-frame clones only, with some absent. The data contain 150,000 to 200,000 clones, approximately 90% of them singletons. What was sequenced was peripheral blood. The receptors derive from a man between 18 and 29 years old with acute or convalescent COVID-19.

This chain joins TRBV6-5 and TRBJ2-5; 11 bases line up with TRBD2. The CDR3 runs 15 residues. Germline-derived CDR1 and CDR2 are MNHEY and SVGAGI. The ends lost 1 base at V and 5 bases at J; junction bases unmatched: 3. As DNA, the CDR3 is TGTGCCAGCAGTTACTTAGCGGGGGGGCTGGAGACCCAGTACTTC. Its protein product is CASSYLAGGLETQYF.

The chain carries TRBV5-1 and TRBJ1-1; D remains unclear. Germline values: CDR1 SGHRS, CDR2 YFSETQ. Trimming pared 0 bases from V and 5 bases from J, leaving 14 bases between. The CDR3 length is 15 residues. The CDR3 region is CASSLVSGSGTEAFF. Written as DNA, the CDR3 is TGCGCCAGCAGCTTGGTTTCGGGGAGTGGGACTGAAGCTTTCTTT.

V is TRBV2 and J is TRBJ2-7; the match to TRBD2 covers 12 bases. In germline, CDR1 is SNHLY, CDR2 FYNNEI. The CDR3 is 15 residues long. With 6 bases clipped from V and 7 bases from J, the junction kept 10 bases outside the gene matches. CDR3 in DNA: TGTGCCAGCAGCGAGACTAGCGGGGGATCCTGGGAGCAGTACTTC. Translating gives CASSETSGGSWEQYF. Together with reference TRBV2 and TRBJ2-7, the CDR3 gives the full variable domain: EPEVTQTPSHQVTQMGQEVILRCVPISNHLYFYWYRQILGQKVEFLVSFYNNEISEKSEIFDDQFSVERPDGSNFTLKIRSTKLEDSAMYFCASSETSGGSWEQYFGPGTRLTVT.

The J gene is TRBJ1-3, the V gene TRBV6-5; D gene ambiguous. From germline, CDR1 is MNHEY and CDR2 SVGAGI. With 10 bases removed from V and 2 bases from J, the gap between germline ends came to 15 bases. The CDR3 contains 14 residues. The CDR3 reads CAIPGGRAGNTIYF. Written as DNA, the CDR3 is TGTGCCATCCCGGGCGGGCGGGCTGGAAACACCATATATTTT.

In the case of this clone: Other DNA sequences in the same sample also yield this CDR3. The rearrangement uses TRBV6-5 and TRBJ1-1; the D gene is possibly TRBD1 (6 bases). V dropped 3 bases and J dropped 4 bases, with 9 bases sitting between them. Germline V gives CDR1 MNHEY, CDR2 SVGAGI. CDR3 length: 13 residues. The CDR3 spells CASSYSRGTEAFF. DNA of the CDR3: TGTGCCAGCAGTTATAGCAGGGGCACTGAAGCTTTCTTT.

The chain carries TRBV5-4 and TRBJ2-5; 7 bases agree with TRBD2. In germline, CDR1 is SGHNT, CDR2 YYREEE (reference sequence). CDR3 size: 15 residues. After removal of 4 bases from V and 2 bases from J, the junction contained 8 bases not matched to a gene. The CDR3 DNA is TGTGCCAGCAGCCGCCGAGGACTAGGGCAAGAGACCCAGTACTTC. Its translation: CASSRRGLGQETQYF.

The rearrangement uses TRBV4-1 and TRBJ2-7; TRBD2 matches at 10 bases. The length of the CDR3 is 17 residues. CDR1 and CDR2 from the germline V gene are MGHRA and YSYEKL. Unmatched junction bases numbered 11, after V lost 4 bases and J lost 2 bases. CDR3 amino acids: CASSRGSGGAGAYEQYF. The CDR3, as DNA: TGCGCCAGCAGCCGCGGGAGCGGGGGGGCAGGGGCCTACGAGCAGTACTTC.

The chain recombines TRBV9 with TRBJ2-2; TRBD1 might be the D (6 bases). The CDR3 sequence is 12 residues long. V was clipped by 4 bases and J by 5 bases, with 6 bases between them. Germline V gene data show CDR1 as SGDLS and CDR2 as YYNGEE. DNA for the CDR3: TGTGCCAGCAGCAGGGGGACCGGGGAGCTGTTTTTT. Encoded protein: CASSRGTGELFF.